Listed below are T cell receptor beta chains from one sample, sequenced in a study. MiXCR was run by TCRdb on the RT-PCR reads, yielding one entry per CDR3 protein. The table records about 680,000 distinct CDR3 sequences, 13% to 15% of them present only once. Sequenced: memory CD4+ T cells from blood. These receptors were collected from a female donor in good health, serving as a healthy control. The CDR3 runs from the conserved cysteine through the conserved F or W. A D gene is named only where the DNA matches it firmly. Clone size is shown for a subset of rows, as once, few, many or a class of expanded clone.

clone_size,d_call,j_call,v_call,cdr3_nt,cdr3_aa
many,.,TRBJ2-3,TRBV29-1,TGCAGCGTTGCTGGAGATACGCAGTATTTT,CSVAGDTQYF
.,TRBD1,TRBJ2-1,TRBV18,TGTGCCAGCTCACCAGGACAGGGGGAGCAGTTCTTC,CASSPGQGEQFF
.,TRBD2,TRBJ2-1,TRBV5-1,TGCGCCAGCAGCTTGCCAGCGGGAAATGAGCAGTTCTTC,CASSLPAGNEQFF
few,TRBD1,TRBJ2-2,TRBV7-7,TGTGCCAGCAGCTTAAATTCTGACAGGGGCACCGGGGAGCTGTTTTTT,CASSLNSDRGTGELFF
.,TRBD2,TRBJ2-3,TRBV2,TGTGCCAGCAGTGAAATTGTGGGGGGGGTCTCAGATACGCAGTATTTT,CASSEIVGGVSDTQYF
.,TRBD1,TRBJ2-1,TRBV5-1,TGCGCCAGCAGCTGGGCAGGACAGGGTCGGGATGAGCAGTTCTTC,CASSWAGQGRDEQFF
.,.,TRBJ2-2,TRBV20-1,TGCAGCGTAAATGGCGGGATCGCCGGGGAGCTGTTTTTT,CSVNGGIAGELFF
few,.,TRBJ2-3,TRBV11-2,TGTGCCAGCAGCTTAATTTCTGCAGATACGCAGTATTTT,CASSLISADTQYF
.,TRBD1,TRBJ1-4,TRBV7-8,TGTGCCAGCAGCTCCCGGGACAGGGACGAAAAACTGTTTTTT,CASSSRDRDEKLFF
few,.,TRBJ2-2,TRBV20-1,TGCAGTGCGAAGAGGGGGACCGGGGAGCTGTTTTTT,CSAKRGTGELFF
few,.,TRBJ1-2,TRBV27,TGTGCCAGCAGTCCAAACATGGACCGTACTAACTATGGCTACACCTTC,CASSPNMDRTNYGYTF
.,.,TRBJ1-6,TRBV7-3,TGTGCCAGCAGCTTAACGGGGGGGCTCGGTTCACCCCTCCACTTT,CASSLTGGLGSPLHF
.,TRBD2,TRBJ2-3,TRBV5-1,TGCGCCAGCAGCTGGGCTAGCGGGAGTGCAGATACGCAGTATTTT,CASSWASGSADTQYF
.,.,TRBJ1-1,TRBV12-3/TRBV12-4,TGTGCCAGCAGTTTTTTAGAAAAGAACACTGAAGCTTTCTTT,CASSFLEKNTEAFF
many,.,TRBJ1-1,TRBV20-1,TGCAGTGCCGTCCATATGGGGGGGAACACTGAAGCTTTCTTT,CSAVHMGGNTEAFF
many,.,TRBJ1-5,TRBV4-2,TGTGCCAGCAGCCAATCACGGGATATCCGCAATCAGCCCCAGCATTTT,CASSQSRDIRNQPQHF
few,.,TRBJ2-5,TRBV20-1,TGCAGTGCCAGCGGTCCTCCTCTGGAGACCCAGTACTTC,CSASGPPLETQYF
few,TRBD2,TRBJ2-1,TRBV4-2,TGTGCCAGCAGCCACGAAGCTTCTAGCGGGAGGGGGGGAACCTACAATGAGCAGTTCTTC,CASSHEASSGRGGTYNEQFF
few,.,TRBJ2-5,TRBV24-1,TGTGCCACCAGTGAGGGGACGTACAGCGTAGAGACCCAGTACTTC,CATSEGTYSVETQYF
.,TRBD1,TRBJ2-7,TRBV4-1,TGCGCCAGCAGCCAAGAGACAGGGGTTCAGCAGTACTTC,CASSQETGVQQYF
.,.,TRBJ2-3,TRBV20-1,TGCACCTTTAACCCGCAGGATACGCAGTATTTT,CTFNPQDTQYF
.,.,TRBJ2-7,TRBV27,TGTGCCAGCCGCCCGATACGGGACGAGCAGTACTTC,CASRPIRDEQYF
.,.,TRBJ2-7,TRBV5-1,TGCGCCAGCAGCTTGGAAGGCAGCGAAGCTCAGTACTTC,CASSLEGSEAQYF
.,TRBD1,TRBJ1-2,TRBV20-1,TGCAGTGCTCCAGGGACAGGGTCTTACGGCTACACCTTC,CSAPGTGSYGYTF
.,TRBD1,TRBJ1-2,TRBV13,TGTGCCAGCAGCGCTGTGGGAGGGACAGGGGGAGAGAACTATGGCTACACCTTC,CASSAVGGTGGENYGYTF
.,.,TRBJ2-1,TRBV5-1,TGCGCCAGCAGCCGGAGGGGTCTAGTCATCGTAGATGAGCAGTTCTTC,CASSRRGLVIVDEQFF
.,.,TRBJ2-2,TRBV30,TGTGCCTGGACAGTTTTAACCGGGGAGCTGTTTTTT,CAWTVLTGELFF
.,.,TRBJ1-4,TRBV7-6,TGTGCCAGCAGCCCCCACCAGGATAAACTGTTTTTT,CASSPHQDKLFF
few,TRBD1,TRBJ2-2,TRBV24-1,TGTGCCACCAGTGATCCCACAGGGGCTGCCGGGGAGCTGTTTTTT,CATSDPTGAAGELFF
many,TRBD1,TRBJ1-1,TRBV5-6,TGTGCCAGCAGCTTGAGGGACAGGGGTCCTGAAGCTTTCTTT,CASSLRDRGPEAFF
many,TRBD2,TRBJ2-1,TRBV6-1,TGTGCCAGCAGTGACCTAGCGGGAGTCCACAATGAGCAGTTCTTC,CASSDLAGVHNEQFF
many,TRBD1,TRBJ2-1,TRBV10-3,TGTGCCATCAGTGTCCGGGACAGGGGGAGTGAGCAGTTCTTC,CAISVRDRGSEQFF
.,.,TRBJ2-3,TRBV30,TGTGCCTCGTCAGATTCTAGCACAGATACGCAGTATTTT,CASSDSSTDTQYF
.,.,TRBJ1-1,TRBV6-5,TGTGCCAGCAGTTTGGGGGGCCGCAGCCTCGGAGCTTTCTTT,CASSLGGRSLGAFF
.,TRBD1,TRBJ1-1,TRBV6-5,TGTGCCAGCAGTTACACCTTCCCTACAGGGGGCCTTGGCACTGAAGCTTTCTTT,CASSYTFPTGGLGTEAFF
.,TRBD1,TRBJ1-6,TRBV24-1,TGTGCCACCAGTGAGGACAGGGAGTACTCACCCCTCCACTTT,CATSEDREYSPLHF
.,TRBD2,TRBJ2-1,TRBV20-1,TGCAGTGCTAGAAAGGCGGGAGGGCCGGCTACTGAGCAGTTCTTC,CSARKAGGPATEQFF
.,.,TRBJ1-6,TRBV7-2,TGTGCCAGCAGCGAGGGGGGGGACACCCTCCACTTT,CASSEGGDTLHF
few,TRBD1,TRBJ2-3,TRBV12-3/TRBV12-4,TGTGCCAGCAGAAATGCCGGGACAGGGGGCGCCGATACGCAGTATTTT,CASRNAGTGGADTQYF
.,.,TRBJ2-7,TRBV3-1,TGTGCCAGCAGCCAAGTATTTGGTAGCGATGCGCAGTACTTC,CASSQVFGSDAQYF
few,TRBD1,TRBJ1-1,TRBV27,TGTGCCAGCAGTTCGGGACAGGGGATGAACACTGAAGCTTTCTTT,CASSSGQGMNTEAFF
few,.,TRBJ1-5,TRBV5-1,TGCGCCAGCAGCTTGGTTGCTGGGAGCAATCAGCCCCAGCATTTT,CASSLVAGSNQPQHF
.,TRBD1,TRBJ1-5,TRBV6-1,TGTGCCAGCAGCCACGCCGCGGCAGGGGGCCAGCCCCAGCATTTT,CASSHAAAGGQPQHF
few,.,TRBJ2-3,TRBV25-1,TGTGCCAGCAGTGAGGCGTGGGGGACAGATACGCAGTATTTT,CASSEAWGTDTQYF
.,.,TRBJ2-3,TRBV20-1,TGCAGTGCTCCACCCCACCGACCATCCACAGATACGCAGTATTTT,CSAPPHRPSTDTQYF
many,.,TRBJ1-2,TRBV7-2,TGTGCCAGCAGGACAGTTGGTGGAAGTGACTATGGCTACACCTTC,CASRTVGGSDYGYTF
few,.,TRBJ2-5,TRBV5-5,TGTGCCAGCAGCGCCTGGACAGTTTATCGTTCAGAGACCCAGTACTTC,CASSAWTVYRSETQYF
many,.,TRBJ2-5,TRBV7-2,TGTGCCAGCAGCCCTGGTCTTGTCCGACAAGAGACCCAGTACTTC,CASSPGLVRQETQYF
few,.,TRBJ1-5,TRBV28,TGTGCCAGCAGCCCTCCCGAGGACAGACTCAATCAGCCCCAGCATTTT,CASSPPEDRLNQPQHF